This T cell receptor (beta chain) was sequenced for a study of T cells in Graves' hyperthyroidism and ophthalmopathy. This clonotype has at least ten counts. V was clipped by 1 base and J by 9 bases, with 13 bases between them. CDR1 is LGHDT, CDR2 YNNKEL, per germline (reference sequence). The CDR3 loop spans 14 amino acids. Amplification targeted TCR beta CDR3 regions from RNA transcripts. TCR CDR3 underwent first-round RT-PCR with the HTBI primer set. Each CDR3 protein is one row after TCRdb ran MiXCR on the multiplex PCR reads. The table lists under 750,000 distinct CDR3 sequences, 18% of them singletons, with 16% in the top ten.

The chain employs TRBV3-1 and TRBJ1-5; D might be TRBD1 (5 bases). Sequencing was done on a sample of blood. This receptor was obtained from a woman aged 45-60 years with Graves' hyperthyroidism that later progressed to Graves' ophthalmopathy. The CDR3 here is CASSQGPGTSPQHF. The DNA for the CDR3 is TGTGCCAGCAGCCAAGGTCCCGGGACGTCGCCCCAGCATTTT. Complete variable domain (other parts from reference TRBV3-1 and TRBJ1-5): DTAVSQTPKYLVTQMGNDKSIKCEQNLGHDTMYWYKQDSKKFLKIMFSYNNKELIINETVPNRFSPKSPDKAHLNLHINSLELGDSAVYFCASSQGPGTSPQHFGDGTRLSIL.